The subject of this entry is one TCR beta chain. This sample was included in a study of cytomegalovirus exposure and HLA in healthy donors. The primer mix had 60 Vbeta and 13 Jbeta primers. Data came from immunoSEQ multiplex PCR; TCRdb stores just in-frame clones and leaves some out. Counted here are about 130,000 clones, 60% to 80% occurring once; the ten biggest clones make up more than 2.5%. The CDR3 is made up of 15 amino acids. V shed 5 bases and J 7 bases; nucleotides not matched to a gene: 3. Germline loops: CDR1 LNHNV, CDR2 YYDKDF (reference sequence). The genes are TRBV15 and TRBJ2-1; 15 bases fit TRBD2. The TCR comes from a woman between 45 and 60 years old in good health and CMV-seronegative. The sequenced material came from PBMCs. CDR3 DNA sequence: TGTGCCACCAGCTCCGGACTAGCGGGAGGGAATGAGCAGTTCTTC. Protein sequence: CATSSGLAGGNEQFF. The full variable domain, rest sourced from reference TRBV15 and TRBJ2-1, is DAMVIQNPRYQVTQFGKPVTLSCSQTLNHNVMYWYQQKSSQAPKLLFHYYDKDFNNEADTPDNFQSRRPNTSFCFLDIRSPGLGDTAMYLCATSSGLAGGNEQFFGPGTRLTVL.